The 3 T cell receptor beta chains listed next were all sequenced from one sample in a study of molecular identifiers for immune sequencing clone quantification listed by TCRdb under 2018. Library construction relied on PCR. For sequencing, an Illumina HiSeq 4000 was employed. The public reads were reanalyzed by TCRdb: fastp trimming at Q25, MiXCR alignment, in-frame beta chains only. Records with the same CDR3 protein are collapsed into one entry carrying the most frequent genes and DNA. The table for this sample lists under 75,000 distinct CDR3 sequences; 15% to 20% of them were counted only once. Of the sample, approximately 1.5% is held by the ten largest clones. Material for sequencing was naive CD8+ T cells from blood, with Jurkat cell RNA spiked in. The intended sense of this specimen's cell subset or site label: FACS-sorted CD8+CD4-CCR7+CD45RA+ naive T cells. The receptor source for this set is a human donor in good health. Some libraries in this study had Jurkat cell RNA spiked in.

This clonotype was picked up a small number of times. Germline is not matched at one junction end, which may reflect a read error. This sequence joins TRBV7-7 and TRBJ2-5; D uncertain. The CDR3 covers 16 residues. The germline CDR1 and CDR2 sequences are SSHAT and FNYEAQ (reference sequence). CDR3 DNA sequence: TGTGCTAGCAGCCCCAACTTTTTAGGGTGGCAAGAGACCCAGTACTTC. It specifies CASSPNFLGWQETQYF.

CDR3 coding DNA: TGTGCCAGCGCCCTAAGCCCCGGGGTGACCAATCAGCCCCAGCATTTT. Protein sequence: CASALSPGVTNQPQHF. The rearrangement joins TRBV7-6 to TRBJ1-5; no definite D call. The germline V and J ends were trimmed by 8 bases and 3 bases, with 20 bases remaining between them. This CDR3 is 16 amino acids long. Germline CDR1 and CDR2: SGHVS and FNYEAQ.

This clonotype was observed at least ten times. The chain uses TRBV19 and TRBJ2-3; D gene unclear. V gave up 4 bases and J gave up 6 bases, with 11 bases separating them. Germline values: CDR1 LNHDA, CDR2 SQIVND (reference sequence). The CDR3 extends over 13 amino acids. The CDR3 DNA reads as TGTGCCAGTAGTACCCAGCCCTACGATACGCAGTATTTT. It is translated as CASSTQPYDTQYF.